Sequencing of this TCR beta chain was carried out in a study of identical twins. Overall study results and limits: Excess sharing by twins proved weaker in beta out-of-frame sequences.

There are many counts of this clonotype. Its antigen is currently unknown. TCRdb called the 5' RACE reads again in MiXCR, with one record for every CDR3 protein. The table lists 420,000 or so distinct CDR3 sequences, roughly 20% of them singletons. CDR3 length equals 13 residues. With 5 bases clipped from V and 5 bases from J, the junction kept 4 bases outside the gene matches. Germline CDR1 and CDR2: MNHNS and SASEGT. This chain joins TRBV6-1 and TRBJ2-3; 7 bases agree with TRBD1. This receptor was obtained from a man in his fifties or sixties in good health. Sample: naive T cells sorted from blood. In DNA, the CDR3 is TGTGCCAGCAGTATGACAGGGCGAGATACGCAGTATTTT. It encodes CASSMTGRDTQYF.